The clone carrying this TCR beta chain was observed once. CDR3 length: 18 amino acids. The germline V gene encodes CDR1 SGHTA and CDR2 FQGTGA. Trimming took off 1 base at V and 4 bases at J, with 20 bases between the two ends. The data are from a study of cytotoxic CD8 clonotypes in ibrutinib-treated CLL. Method: immunoSEQ multiplex PCR; TCRdb's copy keeps in-frame clones and lacks some. In the table there are some 130,000 clones, roughly 76% of which are singletons. The clonotype was recovered from a human donor with chronic lymphocytic leukemia. The V call is TRBV7-3, the J call TRBJ2-1, with D perhaps assigned TRBD1 or TRBD2 (6 bases each). Sequencing used PBMCs, obtained after 24 months of ibrutinib treatment. CDR3 DNA: TGTGCCAGCAGCTTAAGGGGGGCCCCGAACCGATTATACAATGAGCAGTTCTTC. As protein: CASSLRGAPNRLYNEQFF.